This T cell receptor (beta chain) was obtained from a study of breast tumors, draining lymph nodes, adjacent tissues. Breast cancer patients provided tissue from their axillary draining lymph nodes. The study, taken as a whole, reports: Findings are consistent with lymph node origin and intratumoral expansion of most tumor T cells. Tumor TCR diversity was below lymph nodes but above nontumor tissue. Tumor T cell lymph node origin was a supported hypothesis, not proven. Luminal-like breast cancer showed significantly higher tumor–nontumor repertoire similarity than basal-like.

Comment on this clonotype: Its antigen remains unknown.

Using its own MiXCR run on the multiplex PCR reads, TCRdb lists one record per CDR3 protein. The sample contains approximately 230,000 distinct CDR3 sequences, less than 35% of which appear only once. CDR1 is SGHVS, CDR2 FNYEAQ, per germline. The CDR3 spans 15 residues. V dropped 4 bases and J dropped 7; count of bases not matched to a gene: 8. Input material: axillary lymph node tissue. The TCR originated in a female donor with breast cancer. Some clones in this sample may be carry-over from other donors' samples. The rearrangement joins TRBV7-6 to TRBJ2-2; TRBD1 aligns across 8 bases. The CDR3 sequence: CASSSGQGADGELFF. The CDR3 DNA is TGTGCCAGCAGCTCTGGACAGGGCGCTGACGGGGAGCTGTTTTTT.